This T cell receptor (beta chain) was found in a study of T cell responses to AZD1222 COVID-19 vaccine. Findings and caveats of the study: Females outnumbered males among donors, who were mostly white British; clonal diversity was possibly underestimated.

As regards this clone: Its target is unknown.

In germline, CDR1 is SGHTA, CDR2 FQGNSA. Trimming cost V 5 bases and J 2 bases, with 12 bases left between them. CDR3 length equals 14 residues. Libraries were prepared by immunoSEQ multiplex PCR; TCRdb keeps only in-frame clonotypes and omits some of them. The sample contains around 150,000 clones, about 91% of which appear only once. The V and J genes are TRBV7-2 and TRBJ1-2; a weak D match, TRBD1 (6 bases). The clonotype originates from an adult in good health. Sequencing was performed on peripheral blood, taken on day 0 of MenACWY control vaccination. As DNA, the CDR3 is TGTGCCAGCAGCCCTATAGGGGGGAACTATGGCTACACCTTC. This translates into CASSPIGGNYGYTF.